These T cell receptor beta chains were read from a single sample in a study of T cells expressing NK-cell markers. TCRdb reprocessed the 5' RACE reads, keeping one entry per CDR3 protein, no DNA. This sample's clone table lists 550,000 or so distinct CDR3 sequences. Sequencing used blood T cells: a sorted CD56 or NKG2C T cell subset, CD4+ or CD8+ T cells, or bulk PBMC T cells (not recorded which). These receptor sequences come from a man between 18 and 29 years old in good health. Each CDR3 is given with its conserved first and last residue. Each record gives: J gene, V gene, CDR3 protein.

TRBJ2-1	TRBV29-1	CSVAGRSYNEQFF
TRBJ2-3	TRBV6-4	CASRQFPGQVAGGPSDTQYF
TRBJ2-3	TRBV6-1	CASTTGRDTSTQYF
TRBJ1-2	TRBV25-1	CASSPQTGTGLGYTF
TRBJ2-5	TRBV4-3	CASSQEGGYETQYF
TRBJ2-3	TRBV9	CASSVGQGGPDTQYF
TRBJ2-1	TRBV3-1	CASSPPERGYAHNEQFF
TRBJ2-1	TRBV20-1	CSARGIQTFYNEQFF
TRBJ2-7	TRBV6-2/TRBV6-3	CASSSGRDYEQYF
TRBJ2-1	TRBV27	CASSLSQARNNEQFF
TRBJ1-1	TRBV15	CATSSRTEPFAAFF
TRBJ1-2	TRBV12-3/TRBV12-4	CASSPLGGMNYGYTF
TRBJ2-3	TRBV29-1	CSVDEGNTDTQYF
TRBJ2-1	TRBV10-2	CASSESKEYNEQFF
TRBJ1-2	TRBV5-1	CASSDGQGARYGYTF